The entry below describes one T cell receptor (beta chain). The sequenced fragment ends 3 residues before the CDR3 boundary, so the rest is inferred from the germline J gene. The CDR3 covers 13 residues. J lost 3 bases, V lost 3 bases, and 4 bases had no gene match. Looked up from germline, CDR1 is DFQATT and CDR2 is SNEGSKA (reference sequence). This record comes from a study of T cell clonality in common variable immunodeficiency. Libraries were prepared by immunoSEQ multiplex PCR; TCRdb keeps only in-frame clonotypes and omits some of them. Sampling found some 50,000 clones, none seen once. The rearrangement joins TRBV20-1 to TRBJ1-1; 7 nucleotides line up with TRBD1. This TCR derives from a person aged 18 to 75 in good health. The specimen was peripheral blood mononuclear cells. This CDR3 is CSASQGDYTEAFF. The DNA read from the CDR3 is TGCAGTGCTAGTCAGGGGGACTACACTGAA.